The clone carrying this T cell receptor (beta chain) showed up just once. Its antigen is not known. A sample-barcoded 5' primer and a J-beta primer mix were used in a second PCR of roughly 6 to 11 cycles. The authors tagged each cDNA molecule using a template-switch adaptor with 12 random nucleotides. TCRdb ran MiXCR on the 5' RACE reads and lists one entry per CDR3 protein. Found here are over a million distinct CDR3 sequences, 59% of them singletons; the top ten hold 6.7%. The sample is drawn from a study of blood T cells in healthy people across ages. Those donating, healthy Caucasian individuals from Russia, were aged roughly 6 to 90. Every donor contributed around 10 milliliters of peripheral blood by blood draw. Overall study findings and caveats: Observed TCR beta diversity showed a strong correlation with the percentage of naive T cells as measured by flow cytometry.

Trimming cost V 5 bases and J 5 bases, with 26 bases left between them. The CDR3 is 18 amino acids. Germline V lookup: CDR1 MGHRA, CDR2 YSYEKL. This receptor was identified in a man younger than 35 in good health. Sequenced sample: blood. The genes are TRBV4-1 and TRBJ2-3; TRBD2 might be the D (5 bases). CDR3 in amino acids: CASSSPYAGPSRGDTQYF. CDR3 sequence (DNA): TGCGCCAGCAGCTCGCCTTATGCGGGCCCCAGCCGTGGAGATACGCAGTATTTT.